The sequence of this T cell receptor beta chain was determined in a study of blood T cell repertoires in COVID-19. About the study: Some COVID-19 samples were acute and others convalescent; all came from the United States, Italy and Spain.

This clone was observed a few times. CDR1 is ENHRY and CDR2 is SYGVKD in the germline V gene. With V trimmed by 11 bases and J by 6 bases, 11 bases remained unmatched. The CDR3 totals 13 residues. The protocol was immunoSEQ multiplex PCR, while the TCRdb copy is restricted to in-frame clones and leaves out a portion. Of around 68,000 clones listed, roughly 84% are singletons. The specimen was peripheral blood. The clonotype originates from a man in his fifties with active COVID-19. V gene TRBV10-3 combines with J gene TRBJ2-7, with 9 bases fitting TRBD2. The DNA of the CDR3 is TGTGCCGCCCGGACTAGCGCGGTTACCGAGCAGTACTTC. Translation gives CAARTSAVTEQYF.